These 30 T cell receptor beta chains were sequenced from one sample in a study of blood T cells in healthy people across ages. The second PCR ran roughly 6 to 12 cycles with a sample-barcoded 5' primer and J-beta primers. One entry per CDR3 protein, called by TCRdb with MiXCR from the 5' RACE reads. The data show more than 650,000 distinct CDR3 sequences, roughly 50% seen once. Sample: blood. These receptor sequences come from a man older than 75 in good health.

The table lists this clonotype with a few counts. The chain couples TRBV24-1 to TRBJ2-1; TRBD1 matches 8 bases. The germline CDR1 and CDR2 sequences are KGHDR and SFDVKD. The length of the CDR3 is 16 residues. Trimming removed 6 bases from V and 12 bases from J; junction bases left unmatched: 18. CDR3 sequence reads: CATSSPSGQAPGGQFF. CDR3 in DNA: TGTGCCACCAGTTCCCCATCGGGACAGGCCCCGGGTGGGCAGTTCTTC.

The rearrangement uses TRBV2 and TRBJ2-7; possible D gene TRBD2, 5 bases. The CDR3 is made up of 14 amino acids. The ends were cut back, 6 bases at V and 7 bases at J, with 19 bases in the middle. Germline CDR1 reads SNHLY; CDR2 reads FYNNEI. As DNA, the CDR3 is TGTGCCAGCAGCGGCGGGTTGGTGATGGAGGAGCAGTACTTC. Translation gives CASSGGLVMEEQYF.

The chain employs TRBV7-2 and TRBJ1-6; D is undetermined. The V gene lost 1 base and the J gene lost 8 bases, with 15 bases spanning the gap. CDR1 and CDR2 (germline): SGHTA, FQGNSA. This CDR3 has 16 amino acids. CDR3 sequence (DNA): TGTGCCAGCAGCTTAGTGGCCGGACTCGCAGATTCACCCCTCCACTTT. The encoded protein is CASSLVAGLADSPLHF.

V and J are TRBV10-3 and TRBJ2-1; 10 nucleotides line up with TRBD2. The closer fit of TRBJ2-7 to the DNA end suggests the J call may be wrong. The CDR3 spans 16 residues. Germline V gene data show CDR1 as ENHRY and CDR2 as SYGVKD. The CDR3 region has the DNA TGTGCCATCAGTGAGACCGTAGCGGGAGGCCGGGGTGAGCAGTACTTC. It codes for CAISETVAGGRGEQYF.

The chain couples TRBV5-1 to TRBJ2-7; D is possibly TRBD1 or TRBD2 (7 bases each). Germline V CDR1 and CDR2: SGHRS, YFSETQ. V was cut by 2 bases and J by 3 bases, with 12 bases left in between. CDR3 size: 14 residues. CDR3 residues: CASSFQGGVYEQYF. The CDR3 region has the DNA TGCGCCAGCAGCTTTCAGGGGGGGGTCTACGAGCAGTACTTC.

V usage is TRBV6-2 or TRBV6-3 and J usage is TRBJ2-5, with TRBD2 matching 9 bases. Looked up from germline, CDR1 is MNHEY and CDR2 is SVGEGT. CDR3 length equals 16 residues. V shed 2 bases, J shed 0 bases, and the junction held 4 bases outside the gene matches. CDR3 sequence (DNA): TGTGCCAGCAGTTACGCGCTAGCGGGAAACCAAGAGACCCAGTACTTC. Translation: CASSYALAGNQETQYF.

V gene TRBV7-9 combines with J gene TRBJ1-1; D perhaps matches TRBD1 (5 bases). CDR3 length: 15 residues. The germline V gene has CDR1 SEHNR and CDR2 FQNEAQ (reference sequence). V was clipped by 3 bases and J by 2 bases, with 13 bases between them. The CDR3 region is CASSFAWGANTEAFF. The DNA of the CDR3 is TGTGCCAGCAGCTTTGCCTGGGGCGCAAACACTGAAGCTTTCTTT.

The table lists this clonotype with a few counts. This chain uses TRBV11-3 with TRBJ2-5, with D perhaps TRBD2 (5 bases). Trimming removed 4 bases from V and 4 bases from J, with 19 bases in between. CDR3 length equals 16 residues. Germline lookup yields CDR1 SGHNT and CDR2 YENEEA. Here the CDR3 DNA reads TGTGCCAGCAGCTCAGATCGCGAGGGAATTTCAGAGACCCAGTACTTC. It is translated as CASSSDREGISETQYF. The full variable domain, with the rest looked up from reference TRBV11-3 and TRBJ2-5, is EAGVVQSPRYKIIEKKQPVAFWCNPISGHNTLYWYLQNLGQGPELLIRYENEEAVDDSQLPKDRFSAERLKGVDSTLKIQPAELGDSAVYLCASSSDREGISETQYFGPGTRLLVL.

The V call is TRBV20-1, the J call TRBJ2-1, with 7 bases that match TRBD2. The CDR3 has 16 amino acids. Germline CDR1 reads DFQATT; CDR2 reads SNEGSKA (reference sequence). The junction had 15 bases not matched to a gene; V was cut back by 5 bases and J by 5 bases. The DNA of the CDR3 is TGCAGTGCTGGGGCCGGGACTAATATTCGAAACAATGAGCAGTTCTTC. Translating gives CSAGAGTNIRNNEQFF.

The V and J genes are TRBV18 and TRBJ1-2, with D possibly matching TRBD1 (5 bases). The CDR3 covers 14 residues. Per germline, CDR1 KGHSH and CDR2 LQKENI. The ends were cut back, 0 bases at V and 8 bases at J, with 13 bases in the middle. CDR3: CASSPPGRVEGYTF. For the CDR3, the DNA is TGTGCCAGCTCACCACCAGGCAGGGTGGAGGGCTACACCTTC.

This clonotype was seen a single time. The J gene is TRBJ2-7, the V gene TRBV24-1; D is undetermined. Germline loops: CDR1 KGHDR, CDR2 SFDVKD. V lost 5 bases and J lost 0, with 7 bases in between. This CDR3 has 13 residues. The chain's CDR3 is CATSARSSYEQYF. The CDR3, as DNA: TGTGCCACCAGTGCGCGGAGCTCCTACGAGCAGTACTTC.

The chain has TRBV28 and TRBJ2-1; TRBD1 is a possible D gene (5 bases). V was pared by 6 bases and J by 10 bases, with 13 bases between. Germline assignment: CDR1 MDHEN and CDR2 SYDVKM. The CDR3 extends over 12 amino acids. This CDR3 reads CASSQPPGEQFF. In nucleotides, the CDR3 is TGTGCCAGCAGCCAACCACCAGGGGAGCAGTTCTTC.

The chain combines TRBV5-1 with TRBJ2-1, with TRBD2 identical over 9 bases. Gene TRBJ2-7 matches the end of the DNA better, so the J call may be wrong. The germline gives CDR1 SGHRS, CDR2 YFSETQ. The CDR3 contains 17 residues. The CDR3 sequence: CASSLAPAGGSYNEQYF. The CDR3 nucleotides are TGCGCCAGCAGCTTGGCCCCGGCGGGAGGGTCCTACAATGAGCAGTACTTC.

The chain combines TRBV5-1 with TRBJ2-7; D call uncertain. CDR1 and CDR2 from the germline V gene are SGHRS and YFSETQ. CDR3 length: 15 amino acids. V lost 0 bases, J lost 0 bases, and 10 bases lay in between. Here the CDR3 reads CASSLGGVASYEQYF. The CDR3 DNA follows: TGCGCCAGCAGCTTGGGCGGAGTCGCCTCCTACGAGCAGTACTTC.

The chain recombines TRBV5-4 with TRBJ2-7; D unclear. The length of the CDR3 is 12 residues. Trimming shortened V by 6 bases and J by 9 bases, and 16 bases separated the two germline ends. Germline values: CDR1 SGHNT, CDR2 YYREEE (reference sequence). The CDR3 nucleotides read TGTGCCAGCAACTCGGACGGGTTAGGGCAGTACTTC. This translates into CASNSDGLGQYF.

The CDR3 coding sequence is TGTGCCACCAGCAGAGTTGGGGTTTACGAGCAGTACTTC. This gives the protein CATSRVGVYEQYF. The chain joins TRBV15 to TRBJ2-7; D unresolved. V dropped 1 base and J dropped 4 bases, with 8 bases sitting between them. The CDR3 runs to 13 residues. Germline CDR1 is LNHNV and CDR2 is YYDKDF (reference sequence).

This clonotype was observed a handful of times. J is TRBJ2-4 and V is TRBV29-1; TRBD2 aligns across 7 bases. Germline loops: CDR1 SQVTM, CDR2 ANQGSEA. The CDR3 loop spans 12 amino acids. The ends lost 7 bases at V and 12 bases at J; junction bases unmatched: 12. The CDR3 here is CSAAETSNAQYF. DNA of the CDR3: TGCAGCGCCGCCGAGACTAGCAATGCTCAGTACTTC. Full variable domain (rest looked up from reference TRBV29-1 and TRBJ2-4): SAVISQKPSRDICQRGTSLTIQCQVDSQVTMMFWYRQQPGQSLTLIATANQGSEATYESGFVIDKFPISRPNLTFSTLTVSNMSPEDSSIYLCSAAETSNAQYFGAGTRLSVL.

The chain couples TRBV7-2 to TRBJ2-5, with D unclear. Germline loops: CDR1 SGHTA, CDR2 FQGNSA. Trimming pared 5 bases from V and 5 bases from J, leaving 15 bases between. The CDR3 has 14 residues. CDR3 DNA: TGTGCCAGCAGCCCCCCCAGCCATTGGGAGACCCAGTACTTC. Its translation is CASSPPSHWETQYF.

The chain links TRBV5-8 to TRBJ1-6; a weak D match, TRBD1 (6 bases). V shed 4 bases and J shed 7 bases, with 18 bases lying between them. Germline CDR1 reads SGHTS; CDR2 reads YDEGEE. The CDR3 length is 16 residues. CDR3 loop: CASSPWTQGDNSPLHF. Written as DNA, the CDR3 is TGTGCCAGCAGCCCTTGGACACAGGGAGACAATTCACCCCTCCACTTT.

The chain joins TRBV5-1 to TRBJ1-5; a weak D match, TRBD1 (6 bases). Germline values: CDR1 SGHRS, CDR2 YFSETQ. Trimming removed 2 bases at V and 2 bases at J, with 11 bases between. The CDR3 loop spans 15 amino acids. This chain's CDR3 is CASSLGQSGNQPQHF. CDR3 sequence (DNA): TGCGCCAGCAGCTTAGGACAGTCGGGCAATCAGCCCCAGCATTTT.

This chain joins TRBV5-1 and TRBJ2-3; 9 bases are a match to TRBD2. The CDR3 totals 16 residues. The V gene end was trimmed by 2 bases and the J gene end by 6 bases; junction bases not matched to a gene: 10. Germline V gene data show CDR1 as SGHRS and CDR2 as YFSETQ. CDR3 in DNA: TGCGCCAGCAGCTTCCTAGCGGGGTCTCTTCAGGATACGCAGTATTTT. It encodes CASSFLAGSLQDTQYF.

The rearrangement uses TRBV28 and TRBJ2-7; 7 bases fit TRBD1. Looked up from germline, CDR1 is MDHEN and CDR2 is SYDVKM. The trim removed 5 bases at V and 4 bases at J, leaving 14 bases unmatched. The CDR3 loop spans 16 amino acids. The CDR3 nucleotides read TGTGCCAGCAGTGGCGAATACAGGGGTAACGGGTACGAGCAGTACTTC. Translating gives CASSGEYRGNGYEQYF.

CDR3 nucleotide sequence: TGTGCCAGCAGCCAAGTTTTGCAAACCGGGACTAGCGGGAGCCCCAAGACCTACGAGCAGTACTTC. Protein: CASSQVLQTGTSGSPKTYEQYF. The J gene is TRBJ2-7, the V gene TRBV4-2, with 14 bases aligning to TRBD2. V trimming: 1 base; J trimming: 2 bases; junction bases outside the gene matches: 19. This CDR3 contains 22 residues. Germline CDR1 LGHNA, CDR2 YNFKEQ.

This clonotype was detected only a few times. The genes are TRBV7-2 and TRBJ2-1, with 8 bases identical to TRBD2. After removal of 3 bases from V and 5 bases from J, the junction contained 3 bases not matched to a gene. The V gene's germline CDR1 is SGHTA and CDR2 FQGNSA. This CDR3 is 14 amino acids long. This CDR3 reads CASSLGLGNNEQFF. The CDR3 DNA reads TGTGCCAGCAGCTTGGGACTAGGCAACAATGAGCAGTTCTTC.

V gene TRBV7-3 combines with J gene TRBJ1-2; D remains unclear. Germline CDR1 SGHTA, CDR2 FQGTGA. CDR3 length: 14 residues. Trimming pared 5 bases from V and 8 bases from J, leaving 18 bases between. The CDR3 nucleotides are TGTGCCAGCAGCCAATCACTCAGAGGATCGGGCTACACCTTC. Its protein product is CASSQSLRGSGYTF.

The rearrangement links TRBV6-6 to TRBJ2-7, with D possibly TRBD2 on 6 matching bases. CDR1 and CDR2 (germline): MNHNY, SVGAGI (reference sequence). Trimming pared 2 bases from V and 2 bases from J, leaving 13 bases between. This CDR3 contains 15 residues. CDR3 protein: CASSYGRERPYEQYF. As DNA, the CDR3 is TGTGCCAGCAGTTACGGTCGGGAGCGGCCCTACGAGCAGTACTTC.

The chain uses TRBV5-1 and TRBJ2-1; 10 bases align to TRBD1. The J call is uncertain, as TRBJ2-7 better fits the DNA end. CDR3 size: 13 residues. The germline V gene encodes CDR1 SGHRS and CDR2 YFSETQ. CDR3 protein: CASSYDRGREQYF. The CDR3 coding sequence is TGCGCCAGCAGCTACGACAGGGGGCGCGAGCAGTACTTC.

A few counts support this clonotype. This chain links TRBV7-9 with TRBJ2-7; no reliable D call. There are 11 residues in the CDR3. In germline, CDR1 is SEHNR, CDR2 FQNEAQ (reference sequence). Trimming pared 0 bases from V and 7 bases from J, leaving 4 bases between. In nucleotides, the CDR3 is TGTGCCAGCAGCTTAGCAGAGGAGCAGTACTTC. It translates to CASSLAEEQYF.

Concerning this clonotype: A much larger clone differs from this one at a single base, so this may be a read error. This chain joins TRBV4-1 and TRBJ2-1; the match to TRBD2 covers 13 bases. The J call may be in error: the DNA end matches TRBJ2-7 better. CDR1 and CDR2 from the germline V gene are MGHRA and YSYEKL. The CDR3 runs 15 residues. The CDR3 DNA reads TGCGCCAGCAGCTCATGGACTAGCGGGAGCAATGAGCAGTACTTC. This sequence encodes CASSSWTSGSNEQYF.

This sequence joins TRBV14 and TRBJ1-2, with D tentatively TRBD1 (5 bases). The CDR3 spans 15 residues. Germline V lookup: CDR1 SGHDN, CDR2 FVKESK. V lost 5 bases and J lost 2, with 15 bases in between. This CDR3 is CASSKEGTKNYGYTF. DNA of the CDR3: TGTGCCAGCAGCAAGGAGGGGACGAAGAACTATGGCTACACCTTC.